This TCR beta chain was identified in a study of cytomegalovirus exposure and HLA in healthy donors. General observations from the study: In a later analysis, common viral pathogens appeared linked to several of the most significant clusters. Upon later analysis, TCR association rates were observed to vary by HLA locus, being highest for DRB1 and lowest for HLA-C. Confirmation in vitro established that a few CMV-associated chains were specific for CMV antigens.

The length of the CDR3 is 12 residues. Germline lookup yields CDR1 SNHLY and CDR2 FYNNEI. V dropped 4 bases and J dropped 3 bases, with 7 bases sitting between them. A remark on this clone: Its cognate antigen is unknown.

The primer mix had 60 Vbeta and 13 Jbeta primers. The repertoire was sequenced with immunoSEQ multiplex PCR; TCRdb's copy has only in-frame clones and lacks some. The repertoire holds 120,000 or so clones, with 80% to 90% as singletons. The sequence came from a woman aged 40-49 years in good health and CMV-seropositive. The source material was PBMCs. The rearrangement links TRBV2 to TRBJ2-7; D uncertain. CDR3 nucleotides: TGTGCCAGCAGTGCGGGTTACTACGAGCAGTACTTC. Its protein product is CASSAGYYEQYF.